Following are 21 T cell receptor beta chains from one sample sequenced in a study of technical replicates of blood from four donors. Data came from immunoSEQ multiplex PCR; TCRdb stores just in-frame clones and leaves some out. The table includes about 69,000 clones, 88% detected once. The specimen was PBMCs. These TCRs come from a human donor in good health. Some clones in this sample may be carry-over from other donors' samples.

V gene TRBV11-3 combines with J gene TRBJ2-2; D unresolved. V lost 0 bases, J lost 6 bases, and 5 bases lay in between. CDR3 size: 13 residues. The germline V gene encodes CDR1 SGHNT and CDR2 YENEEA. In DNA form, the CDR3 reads TGTGCCAGCAGCTTAGACTTTCCCGGGGAGCTGTTTTTT. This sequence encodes CASSLDFPGELFF.

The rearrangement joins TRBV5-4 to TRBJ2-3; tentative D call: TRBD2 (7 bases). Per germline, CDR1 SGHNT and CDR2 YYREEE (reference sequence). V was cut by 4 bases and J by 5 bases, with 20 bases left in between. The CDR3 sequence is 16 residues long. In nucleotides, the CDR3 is TGTGCCAGCAGCCTTGGGGGAGGGGGGCCGGGAGATACGCAGTATTTT. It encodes CASSLGGGGPGDTQYF.

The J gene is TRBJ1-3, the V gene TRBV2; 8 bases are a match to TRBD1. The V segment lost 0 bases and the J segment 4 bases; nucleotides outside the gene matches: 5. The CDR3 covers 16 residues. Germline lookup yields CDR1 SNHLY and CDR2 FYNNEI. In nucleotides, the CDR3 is TGTGCCAGCAGTGAAGCGTTTGGGACAGGAGGAAACACCATATATTTT. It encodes CASSEAFGTGGNTIYF.

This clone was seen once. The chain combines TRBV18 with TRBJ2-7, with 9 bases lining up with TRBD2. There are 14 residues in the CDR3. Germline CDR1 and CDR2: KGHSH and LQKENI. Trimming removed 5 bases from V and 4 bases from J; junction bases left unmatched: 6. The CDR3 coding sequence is TGTGCCAGCTCATTGGAGCGGGGGGCGTACGAGCAGTACTTC. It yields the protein CASSLERGAYEQYF.

The CDR3: CSVEEEASGALGETQYF. The DNA for the CDR3 is TGCAGCGTTGAAGAGGAGGCTAGCGGGGCCCTCGGAGAGACCCAGTACTTC. The chain couples TRBV29-1 to TRBJ2-5; 9 nucleotides match TRBD2. CDR1 is SQVTM and CDR2 is ANQGSEA in the germline V gene. V lost 0 bases to trimming and J lost 4 bases; unmatched junction nucleotides: 12. CDR3 length: 17 residues.

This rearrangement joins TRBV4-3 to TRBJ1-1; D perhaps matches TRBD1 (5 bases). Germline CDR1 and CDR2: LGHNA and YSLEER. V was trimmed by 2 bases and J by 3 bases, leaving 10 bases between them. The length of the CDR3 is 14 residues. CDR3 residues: CASSQSGQDTEAFF. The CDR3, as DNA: TGCGCCAGCAGCCAATCCGGACAAGACACTGAAGCTTTCTTT.

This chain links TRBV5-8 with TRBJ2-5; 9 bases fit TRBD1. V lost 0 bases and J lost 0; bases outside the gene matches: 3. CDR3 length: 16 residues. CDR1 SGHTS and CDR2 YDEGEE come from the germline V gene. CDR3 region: CASSLGDRADQETQYF. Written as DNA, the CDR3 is TGTGCCAGCAGCTTGGGGGACAGGGCGGACCAAGAGACCCAGTACTTC.

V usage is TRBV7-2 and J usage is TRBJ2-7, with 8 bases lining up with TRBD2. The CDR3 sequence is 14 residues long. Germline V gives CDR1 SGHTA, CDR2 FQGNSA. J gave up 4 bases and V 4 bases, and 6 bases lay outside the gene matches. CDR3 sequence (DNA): TGTGCCAGCAGCTCCCGCGTAGCGGGGTACGAGCAGTACTTC. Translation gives CASSSRVAGYEQYF.

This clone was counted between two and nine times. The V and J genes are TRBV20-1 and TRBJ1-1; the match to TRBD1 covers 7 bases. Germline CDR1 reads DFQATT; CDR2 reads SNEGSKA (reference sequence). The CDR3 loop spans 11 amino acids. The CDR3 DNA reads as TGCAGCAGACAGGGGAACACTGAAGCTTTCTTT. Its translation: CSRQGNTEAFF.

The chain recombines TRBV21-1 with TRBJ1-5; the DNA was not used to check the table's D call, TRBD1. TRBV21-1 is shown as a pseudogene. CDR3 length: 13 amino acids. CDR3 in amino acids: CASSKTGPQPQHF. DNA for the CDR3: TGTGCCAGCAGCAAGACAGGGCCCCAGCCCCAGCATTTT.

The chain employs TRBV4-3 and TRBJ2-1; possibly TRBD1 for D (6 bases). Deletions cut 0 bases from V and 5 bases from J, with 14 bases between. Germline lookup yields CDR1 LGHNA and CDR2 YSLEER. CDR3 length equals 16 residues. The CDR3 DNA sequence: TGCGCCAGCAGCCAAGATCACGGACAGCGCAACAATGAGCAGTTCTTC. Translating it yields CASSQDHGQRNNEQFF.

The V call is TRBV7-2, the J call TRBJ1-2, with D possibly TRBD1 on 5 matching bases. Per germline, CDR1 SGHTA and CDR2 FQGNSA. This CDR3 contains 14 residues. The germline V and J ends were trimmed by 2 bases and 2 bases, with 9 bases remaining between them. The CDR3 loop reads CASSLPGLNYGYTF. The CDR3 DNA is TGTGCCAGCAGCTTACCAGGGTTGAACTATGGCTACACCTTC.

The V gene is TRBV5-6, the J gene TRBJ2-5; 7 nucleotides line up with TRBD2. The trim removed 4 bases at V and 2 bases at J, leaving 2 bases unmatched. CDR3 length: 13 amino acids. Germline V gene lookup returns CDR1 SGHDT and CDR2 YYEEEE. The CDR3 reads CASSRDYQETQYF. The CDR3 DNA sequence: TGTGCCAGCAGCCGGGACTATCAAGAGACCCAGTACTTC. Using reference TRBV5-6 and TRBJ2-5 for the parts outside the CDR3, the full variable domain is DAGVTQSPTHLIKTRGQQVTLRCSPKSGHDTVSWYQQALGQGPQFIFQYYEEEERQRGNFPDRFSGHQFPNYSSELNVNALLLGDSALYLCASSRDYQETQYFGPGTRLLVL.

For the CDR3, the DNA is TGTGCCAGCAGCTTAGATGCGGGGGGGCCGTATTTT. Protein sequence: CASSLDAGGPYF. The gene calls are TRBV7-2 and TRBJ2-3; 9 bases are shared with TRBD2. CDR1 and CDR2 (germline): SGHTA, FQGNSA. This CDR3 has 12 residues. The trim removed 1 base at V and 14 bases at J, leaving 4 bases unmatched.

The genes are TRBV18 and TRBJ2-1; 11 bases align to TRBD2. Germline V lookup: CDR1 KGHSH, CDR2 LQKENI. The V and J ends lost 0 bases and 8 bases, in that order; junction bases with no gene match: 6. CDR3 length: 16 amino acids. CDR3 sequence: CASSPPTSGTGDEQFF. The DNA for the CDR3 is TGTGCCAGCTCACCACCGACTAGCGGGACCGGCGATGAGCAGTTCTTC.

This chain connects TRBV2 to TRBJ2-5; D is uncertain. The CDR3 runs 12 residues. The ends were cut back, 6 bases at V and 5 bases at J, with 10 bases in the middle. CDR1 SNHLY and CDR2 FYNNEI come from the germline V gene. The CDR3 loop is CASSRWRETQYF. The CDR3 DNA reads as TGTGCCAGCAGCCGGTGGCGGGAGACCCAGTACTTC.

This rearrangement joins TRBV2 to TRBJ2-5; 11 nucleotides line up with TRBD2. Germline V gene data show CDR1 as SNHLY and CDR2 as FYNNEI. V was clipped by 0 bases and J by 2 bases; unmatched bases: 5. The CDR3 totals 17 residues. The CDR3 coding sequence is TGTGCCAGCAGTGAAGCGCTTGGGACTAGCGGTCAAGAGACCCAGTACTTC. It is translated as CASSEALGTSGQETQYF.

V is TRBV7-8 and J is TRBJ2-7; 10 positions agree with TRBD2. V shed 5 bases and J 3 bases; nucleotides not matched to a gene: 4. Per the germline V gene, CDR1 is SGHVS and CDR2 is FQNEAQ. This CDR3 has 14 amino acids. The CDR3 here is CASSKTSGYYEQYF. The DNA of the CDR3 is TGTGCCAGCAGCAAGACTAGCGGGTACTACGAGCAGTACTTC.

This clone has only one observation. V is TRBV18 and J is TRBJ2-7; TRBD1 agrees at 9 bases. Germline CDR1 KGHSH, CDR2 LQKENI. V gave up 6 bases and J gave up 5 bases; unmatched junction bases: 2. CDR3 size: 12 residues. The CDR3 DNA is TGTGCCAGCTCGGACAGGGGCAACGAGCAGTACTTC. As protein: CASSDRGNEQYF.

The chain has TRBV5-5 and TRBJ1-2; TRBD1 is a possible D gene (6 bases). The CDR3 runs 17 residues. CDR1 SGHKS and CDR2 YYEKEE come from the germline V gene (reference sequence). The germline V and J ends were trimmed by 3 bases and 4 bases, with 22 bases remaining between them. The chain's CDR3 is CASSSSRGEGTFYGYTF. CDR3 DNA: TGTGCCAGCAGCTCCAGCCGGGGTGAAGGGACATTCTATGGCTACACCTTC.

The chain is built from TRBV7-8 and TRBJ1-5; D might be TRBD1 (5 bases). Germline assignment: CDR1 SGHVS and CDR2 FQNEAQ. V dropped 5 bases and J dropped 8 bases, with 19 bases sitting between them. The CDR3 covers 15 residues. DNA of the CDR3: TGTGCCAGCAGCCCAGGTTGGACGGCACAGGAGCCCCAGCATTTT. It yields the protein CASSPGWTAQEPQHF. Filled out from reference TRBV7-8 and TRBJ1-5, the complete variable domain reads GAGVSQSPRYKVAKRGQDVALRCDPISGHVSLFWYQQALGQGPEFLTYFQNEAQLDKSGLPSDRFFAERPEGSVSTLKIQRTQQEDSAVYLCASSPGWTAQEPQHFGDGTRLSIL.